This TCR beta chain was identified during a study of cytomegalovirus exposure and HLA in healthy donors. Points from the study as a whole: Researchers reported that a few CMV-associated chains were confirmed in vitro as CMV antigen-specific. Cytomegalovirus-associated status was assigned to approximately 160 TCR beta chains. In a later analysis, a missense DCLRE1C variant was linked to TCR beta V- and J-gene trimming.

Notes on this clone: Its antigen is not known.

V dropped 2 bases and J dropped 0; count of bases not matched to a gene: 4. Germline CDR1 is MGHRA and CDR2 is YSYEKL. This CDR3 region has 16 residues. Researchers ran the PCR with 60 Vbeta and 13 Jbeta primers. Method: immunoSEQ multiplex PCR; TCRdb's copy keeps in-frame clones and lacks some. Among about 160,000 clones, approximately 85% were seen once, and the ten largest hold under 8%. V and J are TRBV4-1 and TRBJ2-4; 7 bases are shared with TRBD1. Input material: PBMCs. This clonotype originated in a man aged 45 to 65 in good health and CMV-seropositive. The CDR3 coding sequence is TGCGCCAGCAGCCAACCAAGACAGGGAGCCAAAAACATTCAGTACTTC. Translated: CASSQPRQGAKNIQYF.